The 6 T cell receptor beta chains below all came from one sample that was sequenced in a study of blood T cell repertoires in COVID-19. Here immunoSEQ multiplex PCR was the method, and the copy in TCRdb shows in-frame clones only, minus some. The data contain 75,000 to 80,000 clones, approximately 90% of them singletons. Sequenced material: peripheral blood. The receptors here all came from a human donor in a cohort sampled during active COVID-19.

V gene TRBV7-9 combines with J gene TRBJ2-3; D ambiguous. V dropped 8 bases and J dropped 0 bases, with 9 bases sitting between them. Germline CDR1 SEHNR, CDR2 FQNEAQ (reference sequence). The CDR3 spans 13 residues. The CDR3 DNA follows: TGTGCCAGCCTGCGGCATAGCACAGATACGCAGTATTTT. This codes for CASLRHSTDTQYF.

The J gene is TRBJ1-1, the V gene TRBV2, with a tentative D call TRBD1 (6 bases). CDR3 size: 15 residues. Trimming left V 1 base short and J 6 bases short, with 15 bases between. The germline gives CDR1 SNHLY, CDR2 FYNNEI. This CDR3 reads CASSEGWGPLAEAFF. DNA for the CDR3: TGTGCCAGCAGTGAAGGGTGGGGGCCATTAGCTGAAGCTTTCTTT.

The rearrangement joins TRBV4-1 to TRBJ1-6; 9 positions match TRBD1. Germline V gene sequence: CDR1 MGHRA, CDR2 YSYEKL. This CDR3 is built from 20 residues. The trim removed 2 bases at V and 0 bases at J, leaving 11 bases unmatched. CDR3 coding DNA: TGCGCCAGCAGCCAATCGGGACAGGGCGCGTCGAGCTCCTATAATTCACCCCTCCACTTT. It is translated as CASSQSGQGASSSYNSPLHF.

The chain combines TRBV29-1 with TRBJ1-4; tentative D call: TRBD1 (6 bases). The CDR3 consists of 16 residues. Germline V lookup: CDR1 SQVTM, CDR2 ANQGSEA. Trimming cost V 5 bases and J 7 bases, with 23 bases left between them. The CDR3 nucleotides are TGCAGCGTTTACGAGACAGGTTGGGGTTTGGGTGAAAAACTGTTTTTT. Translated: CSVYETGWGLGEKLFF.

The chain joins TRBV6-5 to TRBJ1-2; D may be TRBD1 (5 bases). The CDR3 loop spans 12 amino acids. The germline CDR1 and CDR2 sequences are MNHEY and SVGAGI. With 7 bases removed from V and 11 bases from J, the gap between germline ends came to 17 bases. The CDR3 DNA reads TGTGCCAGCACTCCCACCAGGGAATTGTACACCTTC. As protein: CASTPTRELYTF.

Only one count was recorded for this clone. The rearrangement uses TRBV20-1 and TRBJ1-2, with D unresolved. Germline lookup yields CDR1 DFQATT and CDR2 SNEGSKA (reference sequence). The CDR3 sequence is 11 residues long. V was trimmed by 3 bases and J by 4 bases, leaving 6 bases between them. The CDR3 protein is CSARHSYGYTF. In nucleotides, the CDR3 is TGCAGTGCTAGGCACAGCTATGGCTACACCTTC.